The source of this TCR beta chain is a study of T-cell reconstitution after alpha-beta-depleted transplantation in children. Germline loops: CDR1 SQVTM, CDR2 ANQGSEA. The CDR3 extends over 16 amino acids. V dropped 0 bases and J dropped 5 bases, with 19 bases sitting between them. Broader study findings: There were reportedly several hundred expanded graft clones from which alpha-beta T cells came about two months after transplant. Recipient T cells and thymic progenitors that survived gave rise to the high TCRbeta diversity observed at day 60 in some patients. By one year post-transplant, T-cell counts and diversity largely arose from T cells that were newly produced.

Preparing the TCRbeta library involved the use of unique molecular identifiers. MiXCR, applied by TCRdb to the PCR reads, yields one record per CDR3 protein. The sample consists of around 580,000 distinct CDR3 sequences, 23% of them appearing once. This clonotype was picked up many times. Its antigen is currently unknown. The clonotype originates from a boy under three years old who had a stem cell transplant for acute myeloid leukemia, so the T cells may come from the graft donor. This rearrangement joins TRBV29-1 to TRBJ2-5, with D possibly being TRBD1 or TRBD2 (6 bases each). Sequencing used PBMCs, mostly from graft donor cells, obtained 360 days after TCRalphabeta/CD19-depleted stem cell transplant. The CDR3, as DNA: TGCAGCGTTGAAGATAGGGGGGAGTTCGGGGATGAGACCCAGTACTTC. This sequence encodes CSVEDRGEFGDETQYF.